This T cell receptor beta chain was recovered during a study of control samples from healthy donors and cancer patients. Assay: immunoSEQ multiplex PCR; the TCRdb copy retains only in-frame clones and omits some. This table has 150,000 or so clones, roughly 89% appearing once. Germline V gene data show CDR1 as WNHNN and CDR2 as SYGVQD (reference sequence). Unmatched junction bases numbered 4, after V lost 4 bases and J lost 8 bases. The CDR3 is 13 amino acids. This clonotype originated in a young man in good health. This chain uses TRBV10-1 with TRBJ2-1; 8 bases agree with TRBD1. Sequencing used blood. CDR3 amino acids: CASSGQGTDEQFF. CDR3 nucleotides: TGCGCCAGCAGTGGACAGGGGACCGATGAGCAGTTCTTC.